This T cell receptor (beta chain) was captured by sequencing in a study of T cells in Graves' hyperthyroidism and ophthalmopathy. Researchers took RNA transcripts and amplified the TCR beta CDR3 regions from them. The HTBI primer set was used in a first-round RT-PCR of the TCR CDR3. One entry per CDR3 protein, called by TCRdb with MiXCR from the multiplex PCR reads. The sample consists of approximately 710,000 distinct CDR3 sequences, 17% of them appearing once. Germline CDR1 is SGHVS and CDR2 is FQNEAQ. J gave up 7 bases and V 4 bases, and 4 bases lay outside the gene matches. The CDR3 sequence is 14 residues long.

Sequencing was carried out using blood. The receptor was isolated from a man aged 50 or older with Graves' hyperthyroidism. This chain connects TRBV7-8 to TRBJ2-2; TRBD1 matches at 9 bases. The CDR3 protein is CASSSGTGSGELFF. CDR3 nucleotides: TGTGCCAGCAGCTCCGGGACAGGGAGCGGGGAGCTGTTTTTT.